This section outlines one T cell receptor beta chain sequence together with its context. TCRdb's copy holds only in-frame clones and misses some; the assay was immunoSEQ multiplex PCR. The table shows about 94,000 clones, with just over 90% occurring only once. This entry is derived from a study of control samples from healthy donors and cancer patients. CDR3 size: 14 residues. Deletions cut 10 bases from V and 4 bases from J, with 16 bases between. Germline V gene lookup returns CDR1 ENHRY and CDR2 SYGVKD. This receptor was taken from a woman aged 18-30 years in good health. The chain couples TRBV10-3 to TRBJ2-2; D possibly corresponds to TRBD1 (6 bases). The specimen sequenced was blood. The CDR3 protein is CATLTGNSTGELFF. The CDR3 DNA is TGTGCCACCCTGACAGGCAACTCCACCGGGGAGCTGTTTTTT.